This TCR beta chain came from a study of graft-versus-host responses after intestinal transplantation. The overall study: Every one of the recipients received anti-thymocyte globulin induction and afterwards took tacrolimus and steroids for about 3 years.

This CDR3 is 12 amino acids long. V lost 6 bases and J lost 2, with 8 bases in between. CDR1 is MDHEN and CDR2 is SYDVKM in the germline V gene. Some clones are missing from TCRdb's copy, which holds only in-frame ones; the method was immunoSEQ multiplex PCR. The data hold several thousand clones, with approximately 68% observed a single time. Lymphocytes from graft epithelium and lamina propria were isolated. V gene TRBV28 combines with J gene TRBJ2-7; the D is unclear. The sample here was ileum tissue, taken approximately 8 months after intestinal transplantation. This clonotype originated in a human patient who received an intestinal transplant, so some T cells may come from the graft donor. In nucleotides, the CDR3 is TGTGCCAGCAGCCAAGTCGCCTACGAGCAGTACTTC. Its protein product is CASSQVAYEQYF.